This passage covers 11 T cell receptor beta chains from one sample sequenced in a study of vaccination and CD4 T cells after COVID-19. Cultured CD4+ T cells had their DNA profiled by the Oncomine TCR Beta short-read assay. One entry per CDR3 protein, called by TCRdb with MiXCR from the PCR reads. The table has 20,000 or so distinct CDR3 sequences, 50% to 60% seen once. No antigens are known for them. Regarding treatment: roughly 11-day PBMC culture with coronavirus spike peptide pools or control peptides (ViraFEST assay). The input for sequencing was CD4+ T cells from blood, cultured in vitro, taken before SARS-CoV-2 vaccination. The receptor set was obtained from a human donor who had recovered from COVID-19.

For the CDR3, the DNA is TGTGCCAGCAGTTCTATCAATTATGGCTACACCTTC. Its protein product is CASSSINYGYTF. The chain uses TRBV6-5 and TRBJ1-2; D call uncertain. With 4 bases removed from V and 5 bases from J, the gap between germline ends came to 8 bases. There are 12 residues in the CDR3. CDR1 is MNHEY, CDR2 SVGAGI, per germline.

V and J are TRBV2 and TRBJ2-5; no reliable D call. Germline V CDR1 and CDR2: SNHLY, FYNNEI. The CDR3 contains 10 residues. The V end was cut by 8 bases, the J end by 5 bases, with 6 bases between. In DNA form, the CDR3 reads TGTGCCAGCGGTTCGGAGACCCAGTACTTC. Protein: CASGSETQYF. The whole variable domain, filled in from reference TRBV2 and TRBJ2-5, reads EPEVTQTPSHQVTQMGQEVILRCVPISNHLYFYWYRQILGQKVEFLVSFYNNEISEKSEIFDDQFSVERPDGSNFTLKIRSTKLEDSAMYFCASGSETQYFGPGTRLLVL.

The rearrangement joins TRBV2 to TRBJ2-1; D may correspond to TRBD1 or TRBD2 (5 bases each). Between the trimmed V and J ends, which lost 6 bases and 7 bases, there was a span of 13 bases. Per germline, CDR1 SNHLY and CDR2 FYNNEI. This CDR3 spans 13 amino acids. For the CDR3, the DNA is TGTGCCAGCAGGGGGGACCTGTCGAATGAGCAGTTCTTC. Its translation: CASRGDLSNEQFF. Combining the CDR3 with reference TRBV2 and TRBJ2-1 gives the whole variable domain EPEVTQTPSHQVTQMGQEVILRCVPISNHLYFYWYRQILGQKVEFLVSFYNNEISEKSEIFDDQFSVERPDGSNFTLKIRSTKLEDSAMYFCASRGDLSNEQFFGPGTRLTVL.

The chain recombines TRBV20-1 with TRBJ2-2; 9 nucleotides agree with TRBD2. The germline V gene encodes CDR1 DFQATT and CDR2 SNEGSKA (reference sequence). This CDR3 spans 14 amino acids. V was clipped by 0 bases and J by 6 bases; unmatched bases: 2. CDR3 residues: CSARDRTSAGELFF. Here the CDR3 DNA reads TGCAGTGCTAGAGATAGGACTAGCGCCGGGGAGCTGTTTTTT.

The chain links TRBV27 to TRBJ2-7; D assignment may be TRBD1 or TRBD2 (5 bases each). V gave up 2 bases and J gave up 0 bases, with 17 bases separating them. The CDR3 consists of 17 residues. Germline V lookup: CDR1 MNHEY, CDR2 SMNVEV (reference sequence). The DNA of the CDR3 is TGTGCCAGCAGTTTAAAGTACCCCGGGACGGGCTCCTACGAGCAGTACTTC. It encodes CASSLKYPGTGSYEQYF.

This clonotype came up once. V usage is TRBV2 and J usage is TRBJ2-3; D gene unclear. The CDR3 extends over 15 amino acids. Germline CDR1 is SNHLY and CDR2 is FYNNEI. Trimming took 4 bases from V and 3 from J, leaving 14 bases between them. CDR3 DNA: TGTGCCAGCAGTGTTGACTGGGTTGGAACAGATACGCAGTATTTT. It codes for CASSVDWVGTDTQYF. The whole variable domain, remainder taken from reference TRBV2 and TRBJ2-3, is EPEVTQTPSHQVTQMGQEVILRCVPISNHLYFYWYRQILGQKVEFLVSFYNNEISEKSEIFDDQFSVERPDGSNFTLKIRSTKLEDSAMYFCASSVDWVGTDTQYFGPGTRLTVL.

The V gene is TRBV18, the J gene TRBJ1-1; 7 bases are a match to TRBD1. Trimming removed 4 bases from V and 0 bases from J; junction bases left unmatched: 8. Germline values: CDR1 KGHSH, CDR2 LQKENI. There are 16 residues in the CDR3. As DNA, the CDR3 is TGTGCCAGCTCACGAGGGGGCTCGGGCCTGAACACTGAAGCTTTCTTT. Encoded protein: CASSRGGSGLNTEAFF.

The rearrangement links TRBV12-3 or TRBV12-4 to TRBJ2-1; D remains unclear. This CDR3 contains 14 residues. V was clipped by 3 bases and J by 3 bases, with 9 bases between them. This CDR3 reads CASSLRSLYNEQFF. CDR3 DNA: TGTGCCAGCAGTTTGAGATCCCTCTACAATGAGCAGTTCTTC.

The rearrangement uses TRBV25-1 and TRBJ2-3; 10 bases line up with TRBD2. With 4 bases clipped from V and 3 bases from J, the junction kept 7 bases outside the gene matches. Germline CDR1 and CDR2: MGHDK and SYGVNS. This CDR3 is 16 amino acids long. CDR3 bases: TGTGCCAGCAGTGTTGCTAGCGGGAGTTCAACAGATACGCAGTATTTT. Encoded protein: CASSVASGSSTDTQYF.

This clonotype was seen only a few times. This chain connects TRBV20-1 to TRBJ1-2; D perhaps matches TRBD1 (6 bases). In germline, CDR1 is DFQATT, CDR2 SNEGSKA (reference sequence). This CDR3 is built from 14 residues. V was clipped by 5 bases and J by 3 bases, with 16 bases between them. The CDR3 coding sequence is TGCAGTGCTGGCAATGGGGGGGGCGACTATGGCTACACCTTC. Translation: CSAGNGGGDYGYTF.

The V and J genes are TRBV6-1 and TRBJ1-2; TRBD1 agrees at 9 bases. The CDR3 is 15 amino acids. CDR1 MNHNS and CDR2 SASEGT come from the germline V gene. J was trimmed by 1 base and V by 5 bases; bases with no gene match: 5. This CDR3 reads CASSLTGGVNYGYTF. CDR3 bases: TGTGCCAGCAGTCTGACAGGGGGAGTTAACTATGGCTACACCTTC.